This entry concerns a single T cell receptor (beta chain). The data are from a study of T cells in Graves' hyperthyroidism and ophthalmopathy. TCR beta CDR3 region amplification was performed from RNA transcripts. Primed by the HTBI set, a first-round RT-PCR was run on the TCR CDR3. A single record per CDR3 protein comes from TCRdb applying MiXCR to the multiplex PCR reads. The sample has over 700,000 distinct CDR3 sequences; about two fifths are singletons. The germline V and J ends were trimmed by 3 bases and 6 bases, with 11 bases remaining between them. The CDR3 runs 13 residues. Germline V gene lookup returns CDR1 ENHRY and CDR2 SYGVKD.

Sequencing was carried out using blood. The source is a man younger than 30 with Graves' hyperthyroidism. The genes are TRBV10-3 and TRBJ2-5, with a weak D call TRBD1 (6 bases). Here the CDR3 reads CAISDSRGKTQYF. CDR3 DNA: TGTGCCATCAGTGACTCCAGGGGAAAGACCCAGTACTTC.